The rows below give T cell receptor beta chains drawn from one sample of a study of blood T cells in healthy people across ages. Each CDR3 protein is one row after TCRdb ran MiXCR on the 5' RACE reads. The sample carries approximately 900,000 distinct CDR3 sequences, under 50% recorded once. The sample taken for sequencing was blood. The receptor set was obtained from a man under 40 in good health. Each CDR3 is given without its conserved first and last residue. Fields, in order: V gene, CDR3 length, J gene, D gene, CDR3 protein. A D gene is named only where the DNA matches it firmly.

>TRBV5-6|15|TRBJ2-3|TRBD2
ASSLTRLARSTDTQY
>TRBV6-1|10|TRBJ2-7|.
ASAEISYEQY
>TRBV29-1|11|TRBJ2-5|.
SASLGAGETQY
>TRBV12-3/TRBV12-4|11|TRBJ1-1|.
ASRIGGTTEAF
>TRBV7-9|12|TRBJ2-1|TRBD1
ASSVRQGLNEQF
>TRBV5-1|12|TRBJ2-5|TRBD1
ASSHGTEQETQY
>TRBV20-1|13|TRBJ2-7|.
SAPPRGRPVYEQY
>TRBV27|14|TRBJ1-6|.
ASSPIGGSWNSPLH
>TRBV20-1|13|TRBJ1-5|TRBD1
SARSGTGNNQPQH
>TRBV19|12|TRBJ2-1|TRBD1
ASKPWTGSNEQF
>TRBV12-3/TRBV12-4|10|TRBJ1-2|.
ASSLPGGSYT
>TRBV28|9|TRBJ2-1|.
ASSETRVQF
>TRBV2|12|TRBJ2-3|TRBD2
ASSDPQLAGDQY
>TRBV6-2/TRBV6-3|11|TRBJ2-7|.
ASSYRADYEQY
>TRBV18|11|TRBJ2-4|.
ASSPPLRVEQY
>TRBV6-5|12|TRBJ1-6|.
ASSYSQGRPPLH
>TRBV25-1|13|TRBJ1-5|TRBD1
ASSDTTGVNQPQH
>TRBV20-1|11|TRBJ2-5|TRBD2
SASLAAAETQY
>TRBV6-1|10|TRBJ1-6|.
ASVGPNSPLH
>TRBV28|12|TRBJ2-1|.
ASRAASSYNEQF
>TRBV3-1|12|TRBJ2-1|.
ASSQEGLVNEQF
>TRBV2|13|TRBJ1-1|TRBD1
ASSKGDRGNTEAF
>TRBV11-2|12|TRBJ2-1|.
ASSSQRMYNEQF
>TRBV2|12|TRBJ2-5|.
ASSVAESKETQY
>TRBV2|16|TRBJ2-5|TRBD2
ASSEWGFVSGGSNEQY
>TRBV6-1|15|TRBJ1-5|.
ASSEVRDRTGNQPQH
>TRBV3-1|13|TRBJ2-3|TRBD2
ASSPAGGFTDTQY